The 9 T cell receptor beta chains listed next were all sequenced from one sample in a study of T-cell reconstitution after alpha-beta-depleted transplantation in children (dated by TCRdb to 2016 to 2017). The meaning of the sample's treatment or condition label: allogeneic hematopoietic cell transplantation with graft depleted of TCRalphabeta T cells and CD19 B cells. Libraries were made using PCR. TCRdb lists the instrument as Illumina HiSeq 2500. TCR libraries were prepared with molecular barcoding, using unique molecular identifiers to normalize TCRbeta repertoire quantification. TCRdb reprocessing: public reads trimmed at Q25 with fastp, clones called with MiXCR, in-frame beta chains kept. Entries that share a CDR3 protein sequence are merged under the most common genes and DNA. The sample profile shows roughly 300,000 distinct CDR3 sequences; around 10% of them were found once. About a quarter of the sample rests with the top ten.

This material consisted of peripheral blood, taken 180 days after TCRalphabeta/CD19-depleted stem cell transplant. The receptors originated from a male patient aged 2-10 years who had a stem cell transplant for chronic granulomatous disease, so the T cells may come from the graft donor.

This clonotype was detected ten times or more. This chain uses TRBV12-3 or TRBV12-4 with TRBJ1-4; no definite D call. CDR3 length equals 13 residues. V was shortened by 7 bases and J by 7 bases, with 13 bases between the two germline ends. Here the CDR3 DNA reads TGTGCCAGCACCTCACAGAATGTTGAAAAACTGTTTTTT. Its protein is CASTSQNVEKLFF.

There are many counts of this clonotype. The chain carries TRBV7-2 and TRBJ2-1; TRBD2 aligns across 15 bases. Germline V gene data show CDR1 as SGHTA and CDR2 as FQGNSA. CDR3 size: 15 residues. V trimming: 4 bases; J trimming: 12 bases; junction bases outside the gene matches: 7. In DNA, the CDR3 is TGTGCCAGCAGCTCATACCCGGGACTAGCGGGGGGGCAGTTCTTC. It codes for CASSSYPGLAGGQFF.

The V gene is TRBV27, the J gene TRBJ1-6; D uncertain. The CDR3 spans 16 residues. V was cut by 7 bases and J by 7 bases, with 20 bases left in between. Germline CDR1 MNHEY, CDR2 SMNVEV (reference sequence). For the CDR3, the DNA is TGTGCCAGCACCCTAACGATCTTGGCATGCAATTCACCCCTCCACTTT. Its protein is CASTLTILACNSPLHF.

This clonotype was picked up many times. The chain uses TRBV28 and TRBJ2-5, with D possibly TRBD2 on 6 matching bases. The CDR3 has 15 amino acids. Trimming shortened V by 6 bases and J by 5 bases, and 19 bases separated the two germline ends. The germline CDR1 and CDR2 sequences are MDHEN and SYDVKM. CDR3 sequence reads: CASSISGSLAETQYF. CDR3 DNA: TGTGCCAGCAGCATTAGCGGATCCCTGGCGGAGACCCAGTACTTC. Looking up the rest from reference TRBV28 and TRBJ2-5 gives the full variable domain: DVKVTQSSRYLVKRTGEKVFLECVQDMDHENMFWYRQDPGLGLRLIYFSYDVKMKEKGDIPEGYSVSREKKERFSLILESASTNQTSMYLCASSISGSLAETQYFGPGTRLLVL.

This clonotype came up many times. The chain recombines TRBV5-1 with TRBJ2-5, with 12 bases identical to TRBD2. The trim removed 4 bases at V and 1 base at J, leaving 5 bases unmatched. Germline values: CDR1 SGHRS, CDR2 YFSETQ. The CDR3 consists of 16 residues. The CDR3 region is CASSTPSGRAQETQYF. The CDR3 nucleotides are TGCGCCAGCAGCACCCCTAGCGGGAGGGCCCAAGAGACCCAGTACTTC.

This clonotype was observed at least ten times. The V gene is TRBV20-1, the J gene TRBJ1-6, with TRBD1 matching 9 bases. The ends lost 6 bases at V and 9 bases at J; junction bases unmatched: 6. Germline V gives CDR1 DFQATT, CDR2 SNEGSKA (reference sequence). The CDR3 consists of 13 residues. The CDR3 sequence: CSARDRAGSPLHF. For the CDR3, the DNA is TGCAGTGCCCGGGACAGGGCTGGTTCACCCCTCCACTTT.

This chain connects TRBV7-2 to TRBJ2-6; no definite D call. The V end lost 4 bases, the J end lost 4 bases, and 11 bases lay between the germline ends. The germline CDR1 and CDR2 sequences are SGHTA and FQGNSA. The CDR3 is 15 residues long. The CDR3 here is CASSWTGSGANVLTF. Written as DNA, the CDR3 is TGTGCCAGCAGCTGGACGGGCTCCGGGGCCAACGTCCTGACTTTC.

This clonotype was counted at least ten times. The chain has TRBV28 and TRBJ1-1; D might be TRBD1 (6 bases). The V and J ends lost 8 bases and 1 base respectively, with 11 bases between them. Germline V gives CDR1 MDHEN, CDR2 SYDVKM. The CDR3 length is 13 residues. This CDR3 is CASAGQPNTEAFF. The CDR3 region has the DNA TGTGCCAGCGCTGGACAGCCGAACACTGAAGCTTTCTTT. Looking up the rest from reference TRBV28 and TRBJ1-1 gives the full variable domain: DVKVTQSSRYLVKRTGEKVFLECVQDMDHENMFWYRQDPGLGLRLIYFSYDVKMKEKGDIPEGYSVSREKKERFSLILESASTNQTSMYLCASAGQPNTEAFFGQGTRLTVV.

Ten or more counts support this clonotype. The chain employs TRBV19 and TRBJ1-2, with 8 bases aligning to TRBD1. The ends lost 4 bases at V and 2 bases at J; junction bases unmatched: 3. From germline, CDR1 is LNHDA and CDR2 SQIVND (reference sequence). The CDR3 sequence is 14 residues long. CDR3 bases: TGTGCCAGTAGTACGACAGGGGTGAACTATGGCTACACCTTC. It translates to CASSTTGVNYGYTF.